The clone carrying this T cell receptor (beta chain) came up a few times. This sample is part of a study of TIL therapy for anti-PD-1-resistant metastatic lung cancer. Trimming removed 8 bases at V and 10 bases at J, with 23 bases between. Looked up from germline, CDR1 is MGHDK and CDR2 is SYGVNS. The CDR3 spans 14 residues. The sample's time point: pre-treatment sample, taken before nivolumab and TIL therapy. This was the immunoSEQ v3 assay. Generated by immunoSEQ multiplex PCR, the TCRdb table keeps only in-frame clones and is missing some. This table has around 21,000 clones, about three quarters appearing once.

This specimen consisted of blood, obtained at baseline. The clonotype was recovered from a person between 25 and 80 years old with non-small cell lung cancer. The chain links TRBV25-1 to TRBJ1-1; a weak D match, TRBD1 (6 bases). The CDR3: CASRSTGSGLGAFF. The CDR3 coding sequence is TGTGCCAGCCGATCGACAGGAAGTGGGCTTGGAGCTTTCTTT.